Sequencing of this TCR beta chain was carried out in a study of blood T cells in healthy people across ages (dated by TCRdb to 2015 to 2017). The study in broad terms: In model experiments, template switching captured about one uniquely barcoded TCR beta cDNA molecule for every two T cells. To track age-related changes in TCR beta repertoire diversity, the study relied on deep sequencing normalized with unique cDNA molecular identifiers. Donors were grouped into four age groups: young (average approximately 16 years), middle-aged (39), aged (roughly 67) and long-lived (around 80). Donors of different ages were randomly distributed across sequencing lanes to avoid experimental bias. Using the same blood draw, the study looked at two additional independent replicas of 1 million unique cDNA reads for two donors, one aged 18 to 29 and the other aged 80 or older. On the study overall, not on this receptor specifically: Because donor CMV infection status was unknown, age-related changes in expanded clonotypes were potentially confounded. A strong correlation was found between observed TCR beta diversity and the percentage of naive T cells measured by flow cytometry. Compared with the aged group, the long-lived group had more naive CD4+ T cells, fewer expanded clones and increased TCR diversity, suggesting age selection. Estimates of total diversity based on one million sequenced T cells were considered lower bounds and underestimates. As age increased, observed TCR beta diversity per million T cells dropped in a roughly linear way, and a significant reduction was already evident by age approximately 40. Because profiling used bulk unsorted PBMCs, naive and antigen-experienced compartments could not be compared conclusively.

The library relied on 5' RACE. The data were produced on an Illumina HiSeq 2500. A second PCR of about 6 to 11 cycles was performed with a sample-barcoded 5' primer and a J-beta primer mix. A template-switch 5' adaptor carrying 12 random nucleotides introduced a unique molecular identifier onto each TCR beta cDNA molecule. Each sample yielded at least 3 million CDR3-containing paired-end reads. The Mint cDNA synthesis kit, primed by a TRBC-specific oligonucleotide, was used to synthesize first-strand cDNA from all RNA. Following uracil-DNA glycosylase treatment, a first 18-cycle PCR with universal primers M1SS and BC2_uni_R was performed on all cDNA. From the authors' description of their analysis: Each sample was normalized by randomly selecting 1 million high-quality reads, each carrying a distinct molecular identifier. Instead of being binned into consensus sequences, reads with shared molecular identifiers were discarded. MiTCR, set to a Q25 quality threshold and the strictest error-elimination algorithm, was used for CDR3 identification, clonotype clustering and error correction. A nonparametric unseen species model using Euler transformation provided a lower-bound estimate of total TCR beta diversity. TCRdb ran its own pipeline on the public reads, namely fastp trimming at Q25 and MiXCR clone calling, and kept in-frame beta chains. Identical CDR3 proteins give one entry, which carries the most common genes and DNA. For this entry, the V and J calls and clone size follow TCRdb and not the study's own pipeline. This sample gives 1,500,000 or so distinct CDR3 sequences in total; roughly 60% of them show up just once. Of the sample, approximately 7% falls within the top ten clones.

Remarks on this clonotype: Its antigen is not yet known. No qualities accompany the bases; no much larger clone lies one base away.

Systemically healthy Caucasian individuals from Russia, 35 to 50 in total and aged about 6 to 95 years, were included as donors. Ten milliliters of peripheral blood were collected from each donor into EDTA-treated Vacutainer tubes. Ficoll-Paque density-gradient centrifugation was used to isolate PBMCs, with at least 6.5 million obtained per sample. Trizol reagent was used to extract total RNA from the PBMCs, yielding at least 5 micrograms per sample. For every donor, an aliquot of PBMCs went through flow cytometry to measure the percentages of naive CD45RAhigh/CD27high T cells. Inclusive of the bounding cysteine and phenylalanine, the CDR3 is 14 residues long. Of the read, only the CDR3 DNA is kept; its 42 bases are in frame from base 1. CDR1 WSHSY and CDR2 SAAADI were looked up in the germline V gene. V is cut by 6 bases and J by 7 bases, and the space between the germline ends is 16 bases.

Recombination linked TRBV10-2 to TRBJ2-1; the D gene is possibly TRBD1 or TRBD2, with 5 bases matching each. This receptor was identified in a man between 18 and 35 years old in good health. The specimen was blood. The CDR3 here reads CASREGSWGNEQFF. The nucleotide sequence reads as follows: TGCGCCAGCAGGGAAGGGTCATGGGGGAATGAGCAGTTCTTC.